The clone carrying this T cell receptor beta chain has a single count. V shed 11 bases and J shed 4 bases, with 9 bases lying between them. The CDR3 length is 11 residues. Germline CDR1 LNHDA, CDR2 SQIVND (reference sequence). These data originate in a study of blood T cell repertoires in COVID-19. The protocol was immunoSEQ multiplex PCR, while the TCRdb copy is restricted to in-frame clones and leaves out a portion. Seen here are 55,000 to 80,000 clones, about 81% observed once, and the top ten hold around a tenth. This receptor was taken from a human donor in a cohort sampled during active COVID-19. The chain carries TRBV19 and TRBJ2-1; D remains ambiguous. Sequences were obtained from peripheral blood. CDR3 loop: CAASTYNEQFF. CDR3 sequence (DNA): TGTGCCGCCTCGACTTACAATGAGCAGTTCTTC. Variable domain in full (rest from reference TRBV19 and TRBJ2-1): DGGITQSPKYLFRKEGQNVTLSCEQNLNHDAMYWYRQDPGQGLRLIYYSQIVNDFQKGDIAEGYSVSREKKESFPLTVTSAQKNPTAFYLCAASTYNEQFFGPGTRLTVL.